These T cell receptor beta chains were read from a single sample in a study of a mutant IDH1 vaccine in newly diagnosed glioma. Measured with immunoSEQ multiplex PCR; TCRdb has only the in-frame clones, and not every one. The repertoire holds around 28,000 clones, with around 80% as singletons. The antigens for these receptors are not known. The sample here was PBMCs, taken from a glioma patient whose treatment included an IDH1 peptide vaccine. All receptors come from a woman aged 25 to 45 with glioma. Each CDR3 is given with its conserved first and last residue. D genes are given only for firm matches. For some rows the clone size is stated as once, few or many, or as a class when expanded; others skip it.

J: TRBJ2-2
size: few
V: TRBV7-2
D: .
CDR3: CASSRGQPTGELFF
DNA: TGTGCCAGCAGCCGAGGACAGCCCACCGGGGAGCTGTTTTTT

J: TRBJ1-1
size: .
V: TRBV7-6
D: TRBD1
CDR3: CASSSGQANTEAFF
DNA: TGTGCCAGCAGCTCCGGACAGGCGAACACTGAAGCTTTCTTT

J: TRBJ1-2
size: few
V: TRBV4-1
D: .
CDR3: CASSQGAGRGNGYTF
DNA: TGCGCCAGCAGCCAAGGGGCAGGGAGGGGGAATGGCTACACCTTC

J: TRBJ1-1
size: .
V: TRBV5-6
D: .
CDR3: CASSLDLYTEAFF
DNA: TGTGCCAGCAGCTTGGACCTGTACACTGAAGCTTTCTTT

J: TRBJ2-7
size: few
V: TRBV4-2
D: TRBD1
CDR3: CASSQDGTGGSYEQYF
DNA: TGTGCCAGCAGCCAAGATGGGACAGGGGGCTCCTACGAGCAGTACTTC

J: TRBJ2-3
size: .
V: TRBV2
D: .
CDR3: CASSVRSSGTTDTQYF
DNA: TGTGCCAGCAGTGTCCGTAGTAGCGGAACCACAGATACGCAGTATTTT

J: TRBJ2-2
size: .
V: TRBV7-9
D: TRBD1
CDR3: CASSDRGTGELFF
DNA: TGTGCCAGCTCGGACAGGGGAACCGGGGAGCTGTTTTTT

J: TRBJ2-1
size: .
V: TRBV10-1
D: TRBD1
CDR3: CASSESRQGPRGFF
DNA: TGCGCCAGCAGTGAGTCGCGACAGGGCCCTCGAGGGTTCTTC

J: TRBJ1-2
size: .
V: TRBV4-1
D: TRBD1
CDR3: CASSLGQGGTNYGYTF
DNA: TGCGCCAGCAGCCTCGGACAGGGAGGAACTAACTATGGCTACACCTTC

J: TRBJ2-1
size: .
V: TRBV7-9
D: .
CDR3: CASTRQTSLGNEQFF
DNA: TGTGCCAGCACCCGACAAACCAGTTTAGGAAATGAGCAGTTCTTC

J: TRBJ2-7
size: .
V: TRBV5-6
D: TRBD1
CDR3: CASSSWWDRGYEQYF
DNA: TGTGCCAGCAGCTCGTGGTGGGACAGGGGGTACGAGCAGTACTTC

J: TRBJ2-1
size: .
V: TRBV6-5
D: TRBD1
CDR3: CASSQGQGVRNEQFF
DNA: TGTGCCAGCAGCCAGGGACAGGGGGTACGCAATGAGCAGTTCTTC

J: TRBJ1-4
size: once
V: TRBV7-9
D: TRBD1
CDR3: CASSLGQGADEKLFF
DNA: TGTGCCAGCAGCTTAGGACAGGGGGCTGATGAAAAACTGTTTTTT

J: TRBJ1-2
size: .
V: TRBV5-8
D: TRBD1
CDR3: CASSPGQIGINSYGYTF
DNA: TGTGCCAGCAGCCCGGGACAGATAGGAATTAATTCCTATGGCTACACCTTC

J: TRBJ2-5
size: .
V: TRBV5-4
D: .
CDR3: CASSLEQDQETQYF
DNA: TGTGCCAGCAGCTTGGAGCAGGATCAAGAGACCCAGTACTTC

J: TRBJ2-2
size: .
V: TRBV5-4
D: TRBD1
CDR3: CASSLSGTGGGELFF
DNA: TGTGCCAGCAGCTTAAGTGGGACAGGGGGCGGGGAGCTGTTTTTT

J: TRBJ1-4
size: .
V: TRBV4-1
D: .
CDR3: CASSQGGLGEKLFF
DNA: TGCGCCAGCAGCCAAGGGGGGCTCGGGGAAAAACTGTTTTTT

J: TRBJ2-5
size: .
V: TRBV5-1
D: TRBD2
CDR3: CASTARDSGRETQYF
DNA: TGCGCCAGCACCGCCCGGGACAGCGGGAGGGAGACCCAGTACTTC

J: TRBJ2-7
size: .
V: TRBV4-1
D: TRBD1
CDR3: CASSQTWTGEQYF
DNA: TGCGCCAGCAGCCAAACCTGGACAGGGGAGCAGTACTTC

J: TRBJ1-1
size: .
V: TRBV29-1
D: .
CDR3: CSVEEGLWAFF
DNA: TGCAGCGTTGAAGAGGGGTTGTGGGCTTTCTTT

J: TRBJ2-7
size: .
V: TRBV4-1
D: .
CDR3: CASSQEGYEQYF
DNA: TGCGCCAGCAGCCAAGAGGGGTACGAGCAGTACTTC

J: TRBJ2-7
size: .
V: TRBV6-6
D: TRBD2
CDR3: CASSHGLAGGVEQYF
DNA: TGTGCCAGCAGCCACGGGCTAGCGGGGGGGGTCGAGCAGTACTTC

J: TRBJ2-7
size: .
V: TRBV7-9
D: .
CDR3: CASSKGVYEQYF
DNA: TGTGCCAGCAGCAAGGGAGTCTACGAGCAGTACTTC

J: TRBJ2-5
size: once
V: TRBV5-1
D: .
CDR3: CASSLIQETQYF
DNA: TGCGCCAGCAGCTTAATCCAAGAGACCCAGTACTTC

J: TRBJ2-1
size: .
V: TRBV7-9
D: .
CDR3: CASSYLGGPYNEQFF
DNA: TGTGCCAGCAGCTACCTCGGGGGACCCTACAATGAGCAGTTCTTC

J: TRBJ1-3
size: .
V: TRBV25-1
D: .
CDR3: CASRGGLGRGERGNTIYF
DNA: TGTGCCAGCAGGGGAGGCCTCGGACGGGGTGAGAGGGGAAACACCATATATTTT

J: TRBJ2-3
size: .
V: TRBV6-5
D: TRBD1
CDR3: CASMDRGLGTQYF
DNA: TGTGCCAGCATGGACAGGGGGCTCGGTACGCAGTATTTT

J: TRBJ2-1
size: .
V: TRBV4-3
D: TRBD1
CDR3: CASSQRRTGATNEQFF
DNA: TGCGCCAGCAGCCAGAGGAGGACAGGAGCGACCAATGAGCAGTTCTTC

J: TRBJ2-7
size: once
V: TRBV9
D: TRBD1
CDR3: CASSVTGQGTGEQYF
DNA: TGTGCCAGCAGCGTAACGGGACAGGGGACTGGCGAGCAGTACTTC

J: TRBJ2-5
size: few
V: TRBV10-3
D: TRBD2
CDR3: CAIASGGETQYF
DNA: TGTGCCATCGCTAGCGGGGGAGAGACCCAGTACTTC

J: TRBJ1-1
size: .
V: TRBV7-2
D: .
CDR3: CASSLIGTEAFF
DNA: TGTGCCAGCAGCTTAATCGGCACTGAAGCTTTCTTT

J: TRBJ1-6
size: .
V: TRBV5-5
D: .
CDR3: CASSSGGGRSYNSPLHF
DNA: TGTGCCAGCAGTTCGGGTGGGGGAAGGTCCTATAATTCACCCCTCCACTTT

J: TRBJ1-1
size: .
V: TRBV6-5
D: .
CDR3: CASSYSIGGLATEAFF
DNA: TGTGCCAGCAGTTACTCTATCGGGGGTTTGGCGACTGAAGCTTTCTTT

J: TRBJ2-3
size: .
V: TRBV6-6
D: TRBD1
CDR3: CASSSGTGTDTQYF
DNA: TGTGCCAGCAGTTCTGGGACAGGCACAGATACGCAGTATTTT

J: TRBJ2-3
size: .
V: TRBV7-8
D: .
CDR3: CASSPEQGESTDTQYF
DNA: TGTGCCAGCAGCCCAGAGCAGGGAGAGAGCACAGATACGCAGTATTTT

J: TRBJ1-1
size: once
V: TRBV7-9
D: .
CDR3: CASSEPSILGEAFF
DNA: TGTGCCAGCAGCGAACCCTCAATTTTAGGTGAAGCTTTCTTT

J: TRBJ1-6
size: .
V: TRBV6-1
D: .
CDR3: CASSANSPLHF
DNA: TGTGCCAGCAGTGCGAATTCACCCCTCCACTTT

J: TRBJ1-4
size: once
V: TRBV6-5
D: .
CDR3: CASRLHGTEKLFF
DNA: TGTGCCAGCAGACTTCACGGGACAGAAAAACTGTTTTTT

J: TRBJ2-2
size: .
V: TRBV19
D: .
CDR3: CASILSANTGELFF
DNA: TGTGCCAGTATCCTCAGCGCGAACACCGGGGAGCTGTTTTTT

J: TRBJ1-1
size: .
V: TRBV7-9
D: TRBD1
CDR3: CASSQQGEHTEAFF
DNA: TGTGCCAGCAGCCAACAGGGGGAACACACTGAAGCTTTCTTT

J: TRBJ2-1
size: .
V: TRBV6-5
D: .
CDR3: CASSFWPNNEQFF
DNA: TGTGCCAGCAGTTTCTGGCCAAACAATGAGCAGTTCTTC

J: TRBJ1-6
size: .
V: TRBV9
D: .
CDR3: CASSVESHNSPLHF
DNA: TGTGCCAGCAGCGTAGAATCCCATAATTCACCCCTCCACTTT

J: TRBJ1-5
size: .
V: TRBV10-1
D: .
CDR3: CASDSYWSNQPQHF
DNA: TGCGCCAGTGACAGTTACTGGAGCAATCAGCCCCAGCATTTT

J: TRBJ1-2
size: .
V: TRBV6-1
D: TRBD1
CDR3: CASSPGTVTYGYTF
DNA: TGTGCCAGCAGCCCCGGGACAGTGACTTATGGCTACACCTTC

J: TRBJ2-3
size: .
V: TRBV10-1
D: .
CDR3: CASSDRTVVGTDTQYF
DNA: TGCGCCAGCAGTGACCGGACAGTGGTTGGGACAGATACGCAGTATTTT

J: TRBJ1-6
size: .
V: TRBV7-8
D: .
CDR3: CASSIQGWSSYNSPLHF
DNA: TGTGCCAGCAGCATCCAGGGGTGGAGCTCCTATAATTCACCCCTCCACTTT

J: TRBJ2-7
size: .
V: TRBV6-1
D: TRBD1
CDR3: CASSAGTGYEQYF
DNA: TGTGCCAGCAGTGCAGGGACAGGGTACGAGCAGTACTTC

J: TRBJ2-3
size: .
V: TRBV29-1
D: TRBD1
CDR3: CSGKSGTGGTDTQYF
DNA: TGCAGCGGTAAGAGCGGGACAGGGGGCACAGATACGCAGTATTTT

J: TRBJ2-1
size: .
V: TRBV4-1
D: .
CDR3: CASSQLYNEQFF
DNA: TGCGCCAGCAGCCAGTTGTACAATGAGCAGTTCTTC

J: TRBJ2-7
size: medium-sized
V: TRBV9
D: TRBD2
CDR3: CASSLCQRGAGFYEQYF
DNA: TGTGCCAGCAGCTTGTGTCAGCGGGGGGCCGGCTTCTACGAGCAGTACTTC

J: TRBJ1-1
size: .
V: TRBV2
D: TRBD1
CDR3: CASSGTGTGVTEAFF
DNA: TGTGCCAGCAGCGGAACCGGGACAGGGGTTACTGAAGCTTTCTTT